This is a list of T cell receptor beta chains from one sample in a study of T cell repertoires in cytomegalovirus infection. TCRdb ran MiXCR on the reads and lists one entry per CDR3 protein. The sample holds around 740,000 distinct CDR3 sequences, roughly a third seen once. The sequencing sample was made of PBMCs. The receptors shown here come from a human donor in good health (CMV status not recorded). Some clones in this sample may be carry-over from other donors' samples. CDR3s include the opening cysteine and the closing phenylalanine or tryptophan. Each record gives: clone size, D gene, V gene, J gene, CDR3 DNA, CDR3 protein. A D gene is named only where the DNA matches it firmly. The listing skips clone size in some rows; elsewhere it reads once, few, many or a size class.

size: -; D: -; V: TRBV3-1; J: TRBJ2-5; DNA: TGTGCCAGCAGCCAAGATTACTCTAGCTCCCAGTACTTC; CDR3: CASSQDYSSSQYF
size: -; D: -; V: TRBV5-1; J: TRBJ2-2; DNA: TGCGCCAGCAGCTTGGAGTCCTGGAGCACCGGGGAGCTGTTTTTT; CDR3: CASSLESWSTGELFF
size: -; D: -; V: TRBV20-1; J: TRBJ1-1; DNA: TGCAGTGCTAGTCCCCGAGGGGTGGGGGAAGCTTTCTTT; CDR3: CSASPRGVGEAFF
size: many; D: TRBD1; V: TRBV19; J: TRBJ2-1; DNA: TGTGCCAGTAGTTTTACCGGGACAGGGATTAGGAATGAGCAGTTCTTC; CDR3: CASSFTGTGIRNEQFF
size: -; D: -; V: TRBV29-1; J: TRBJ1-2; DNA: TGCAGCGTTGACCGACTCCTTCCAAGAGATGGCTACACCTTC; CDR3: CSVDRLLPRDGYTF
size: few; D: -; V: TRBV5-6; J: TRBJ1-6; DNA: TGTGCCAGCAGCTTGCTCGAGGACTCACCCCTCCACTTT; CDR3: CASSLLEDSPLHF
size: -; D: -; V: TRBV7-6; J: TRBJ2-5; DNA: TGTGCCAGCAGCTTAGCCCAGGGGCGAGAGACCCAGTACTTC; CDR3: CASSLAQGRETQYF
size: many; D: -; V: TRBV7-2; J: TRBJ2-7; DNA: TGTGCCAGCAGTTTCAACCCGACGAGGGTTCTCCACGAGCAGTACTTC; CDR3: CASSFNPTRVLHEQYF
size: few; D: TRBD1; V: TRBV6-5; J: TRBJ2-1; DNA: TGTGCCAGCAGCAACTTCCCACGGGGACAGGGGGCGTCGGATCGCCACAATGAGCAGTTCTTC; CDR3: CASSNFPRGQGASDRHNEQFF
size: few; D: TRBD2; V: TRBV24-1; J: TRBJ2-1; DNA: TGTGCCACCAGTGATCCTGAGCGGGGTCTCTACAATGAGCAGTTCTTC; CDR3: CATSDPERGLYNEQFF
size: -; D: TRBD2; V: TRBV7-8; J: TRBJ2-1; DNA: TGTGCCAGCAGCTTAGCCCCAGGACTAGCGGGAGAACCCCCCTACAATGAGCAGTTCTTC; CDR3: CASSLAPGLAGEPPYNEQFF
size: few; D: -; V: TRBV19; J: TRBJ1-5; DNA: TGTGCCAGTAGTATCGGGGTCGGTAATCAGCCCCAGCATTTT; CDR3: CASSIGVGNQPQHF
size: -; D: TRBD2; V: TRBV6-1; J: TRBJ2-7; DNA: TGTGCCAGCAGACTCGGGACTAGTCTTATCGAGCAGTACTTC; CDR3: CASRLGTSLIEQYF
size: -; D: -; V: TRBV7-9; J: TRBJ2-5; DNA: TGTGCCAGCAGCTTAATCACAAAACAAGATACCCAGTACTTC; CDR3: CASSLITKQDTQYF
size: -; D: TRBD2; V: TRBV27; J: TRBJ2-1; DNA: TGTGCCAGCAGTTTCACAATAGCGGGGGTCTCCTACAATGAGCAGTTCTTC; CDR3: CASSFTIAGVSYNEQFF
size: few; D: TRBD2; V: TRBV6-5; J: TRBJ2-5; DNA: TGTGCCAGCAGGGCACTAGCGGGGGGACCTCAAGAGACCCAGTACTTC; CDR3: CASRALAGGPQETQYF
size: -; D: -; V: TRBV19; J: TRBJ1-5; DNA: TGTGCCAGTAGTACCAGGTTCAATCAGCCCCAGCATTTT; CDR3: CASSTRFNQPQHF
size: few; D: TRBD1; V: TRBV10-3; J: TRBJ1-1; DNA: TGTGCCATCATTTCCGGGACAGGGACCAACACTGAAGCTTTCTTT; CDR3: CAIISGTGTNTEAFF
size: -; D: TRBD2; V: TRBV28; J: TRBJ2-7; DNA: TGTGCCAGCAGTTTCCCGGGACTAGGGGCGCACGAGCAGTACTTC; CDR3: CASSFPGLGAHEQYF
size: -; D: -; V: TRBV7-2; J: TRBJ2-2; DNA: TGTGCCAGCAGCTTGGCCCGGAACACCTGTGAGATGTTTTTT; CDR3: CASSLARNTCEMFF
size: -; D: TRBD2; V: TRBV7-2; J: TRBJ2-7; DNA: TGTGCCAGCAGTTCATACTCGGGGCTAGCGGGCTACGAGCAGTACTTC; CDR3: CASSSYSGLAGYEQYF
size: -; D: -; V: TRBV28; J: TRBJ2-2; DNA: TGTGCCAGCAGCCCATCTGGGGTCCTGAGGGAGCTGTTTTTT; CDR3: CASSPSGVLRELFF
size: -; D: TRBD1; V: TRBV29-1; J: TRBJ1-2; DNA: TGCAGCGTTCTCGGGACAGCCTATGTCTACACCTTC; CDR3: CSVLGTAYVYTF
size: -; D: TRBD2; V: TRBV5-1; J: TRBJ2-7; DNA: TGCGCCAGCAGCTTGGAGCCGGGACTAGCGGGAGGAAGGTCGTACGAGCAGTACTTC; CDR3: CASSLEPGLAGGRSYEQYF